The source of this TCR beta chain is a study of T cells expressing NK-cell markers. Study in general: In sorted CD3+CD56+NKG2C+, CD3+CD56+NKG2C- and CD3+CD56-NKG2C+ T cells, TCR beta repertoires were obtained. Seven HCMV-seropositive donors and one seronegative donor made up the eight sequenced donors. Study-wide points: These same clonotypes (in four donors) also led the CD3+CD56-NKG2C+ fraction.

Notes on this clonotype: Its antigen is currently unknown.

The V gene's germline CDR1 is SQVTM and CDR2 ANQGSEA. The CDR3 spans 14 residues. A 5'RACE template switching approach incorporating UMIs was used to make TCR beta cDNA. Following a re-call of the 5' RACE reads, TCRdb has one entry per CDR3 protein and lacks DNA. The listing contains a few hundred thousand distinct CDR3 sequences. The TCR sequence derives from a man younger than 35 in good health. The sequenced sample consisted of blood T cells: a sorted CD56 or NKG2C T cell subset, CD4+ or CD8+ T cells, or bulk PBMC T cells (not recorded which). V gene TRBV29-1 combines with J gene TRBJ2-5; TCRdb selects TRBD1, and the lack of DNA leaves this call unchecked. CDR3 loop: CSVTEGAGQETQYF.